The clone carrying this T cell receptor beta chain was seen at least ten times. Its antigen is not known. PBMCs came from approximately 9.6 ml of fresh peripheral blood. Looked up from germline, CDR1 is MNHNS and CDR2 is SASEGT. The CDR3 has 16 amino acids. Between the trimmed V and J ends, which lost 2 bases and 9 bases, there was a span of 17 bases. The data derive from a study of Graves' ophthalmopathy and Graves' hyperthyroidism. Study-wide context: Peripheral blood was gathered at first diagnosis, ahead of any treatment whatsoever. The study, taken as a whole, reports: Also, most clonotypes expanded in the thyroid above 0.001 frequency appeared in blood. In separating ophthalmopathy from stable hyperthyroidism, a 13-signature model achieved roughly 87% sensitivity and around 80% specificity.

From RNA, the CDR3 regions of TCR beta chains were amplified and sequenced. After a first-round RT-PCR with HTBI primers, a second-round multiplex PCR was run. MiXCR, run by TCRdb on the multiplex PCR reads, gives a single entry per CDR3 protein. The top ten clones hold 5.8% of a sample with under 200,000 distinct CDR3 sequences, 30% to 45% of them seen once. This clonotype was obtained from a woman aged 40-49 years with Graves' ophthalmopathy. The V call is TRBV6-1, the J call TRBJ1-6, with no clear D. Sample: peripheral blood. In DNA form, the CDR3 reads TGTGCCAGCAGTGAAACCTCCCGGGCCGGCGGTTCACCCCTCCACTTT. The encoded protein is CASSETSRAGGSPLHF.